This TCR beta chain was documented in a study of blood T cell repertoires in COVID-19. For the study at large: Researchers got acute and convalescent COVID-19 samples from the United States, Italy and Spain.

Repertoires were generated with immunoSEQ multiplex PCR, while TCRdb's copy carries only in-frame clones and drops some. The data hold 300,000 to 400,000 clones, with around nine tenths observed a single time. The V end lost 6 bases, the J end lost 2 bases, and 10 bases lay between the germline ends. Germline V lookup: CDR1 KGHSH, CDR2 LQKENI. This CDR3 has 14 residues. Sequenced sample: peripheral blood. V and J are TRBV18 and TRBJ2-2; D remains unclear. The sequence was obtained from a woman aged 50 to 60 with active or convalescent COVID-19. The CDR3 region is CASSAGSNTGELFF. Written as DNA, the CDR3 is TGTGCCAGCTCCGCCGGGTCAAACACCGGGGAGCTGTTTTTT.